This TCR beta chain was documented in a study of cytomegalovirus exposure and HLA in healthy donors. The junction had 5 bases not matched to a gene; V was cut back by 7 bases and J by 2 bases. Germline-derived CDR1 and CDR2 are SNHLY and FYNNEI. The CDR3 covers 13 residues. 13 Jbeta primers and 60 Vbeta primers were used for the PCR. This table comes from immunoSEQ multiplex PCR, and its TCRdb copy is limited to in-frame clones, with some not included. The sample holds over 200,000 clones, roughly four fifths seen once. Note on this clone: The antigen is not known.

General observations from the study: Looking again later, the authors saw that most CMV-associated TCR beta chains seemed HLA-restricted. In a later analysis, parvovirus B19, influenza, CMV and Epstein-Barr virus appeared linked to several top co-occurrence clusters. Further analysis, carried out later, found HLA-associated TCR beta chains more clonally expanded than equally common other chains. Many donors carried some public TCRs, although rarity characterized most TCR sequences.

This clonotype was obtained from a woman in her forties in good health and CMV-seronegative. The material sequenced was PBMCs. The V call is TRBV2, the J call TRBJ2-7, with 7 positions matching TRBD1. The CDR3 DNA is TGTGCCAGCAATAGTGGACAGGCCTACGAGCAGTACTTC. Amino acids: CASNSGQAYEQYF.